This T cell receptor beta chain was documented in a study of blood T cell repertoires in COVID-19. As for the study in general: PBMCs, B-cell-depleted T cells, or T cells provided the cDNA or gDNA that made up the material.

Germline lookup yields CDR1 MDHEN and CDR2 SYDVKM. The CDR3 is 12 amino acids. The trim removed 9 bases at V and 5 bases at J, leaving 6 bases unmatched. Participant reports of clinical history set cohort assignment. This table comes from immunoSEQ multiplex PCR, and its TCRdb copy is limited to in-frame clones, with some not included. The sample contains about 210,000 clones, 87% of which appear only once. The sequence was obtained from a man aged 25-40 years in a cohort exposed to, infected with or recovered from COVID-19 (not recorded which). Sequenced sample: PBMCs or T cells enriched from blood (not recorded which). V is TRBV28 and J is TRBJ2-5; the match to TRBD2 covers 7 bases. In nucleotides, the CDR3 is TGTGCCAGTGGAGCGGGAAGGGAGACCCAGTACTTC. Its translation: CASGAGRETQYF.